The TCR beta chain described here comes from a study of long-term antiretroviral therapy in people with HIV. Regarding the study as a whole: ART preceded a rise in diversity that nonetheless stayed lower than in transplant donor controls. HIV repertoires covered narrower CDR3 length ranges than controls did.

V lost 0 bases to trimming and J lost 7 bases, with 16 bases between them. Germline CDR1 SGDLS, CDR2 YYNGEE. The CDR3 loop spans 15 amino acids. About this clone: Its antigen is unidentified.

The assay, immunoSEQ v3.0, was run at survey level. Samples were sequenced targeting 40,000-50,000 T-cell genomes each. Libraries were prepared by immunoSEQ multiplex PCR; TCRdb keeps only in-frame clonotypes and omits some of them. Among more than 25,000 clones listed, 95% to 98% were seen once. This clonotype was sampled from a man aged 25-45 years with HIV. The source material was unsorted PBMCs, sampled 7.6 years after starting antiretroviral therapy. The rearrangement uses TRBV9 and TRBJ1-1; no definite D call. CDR3 residues: CASSVGFGLAGEAFF. The DNA for the CDR3 is TGTGCCAGCAGCGTAGGGTTCGGATTGGCGGGTGAAGCTTTCTTT. Complete variable domain (other parts from reference TRBV9 and TRBJ1-1): DSGVTQTPKHLITATGQRVTLRCSPRSGDLSVYWYQQSLDQGLQFLIQYYNGEERAKGNILERFSAQQFPDLHSELNLSSLELGDSALYFCASSVGFGLAGEAFFGQGTRLTVV.